The 7 T cell receptor beta chains given below trace back to one sample, sequenced in a study of T-cell reconstitution after alpha-beta-depleted transplantation in children. Preparation of the TCRbeta library involved a method that used unique molecular identifiers. TCRdb reprocessed the PCR reads with MiXCR, giving one entry per CDR3 protein. The sample holds hundreds of thousands of distinct CDR3 sequences; around 12% are singletons and the top ten take around 0.79%. The input for sequencing was PBMCs, taken before TCRalphabeta/CD19-depleted stem cell transplant. These receptors all stem from a girl aged 2 to 9 with congenital amegakaryocytic thrombocytopenia, due to receive a stem cell transplant.

This clonotype has at least ten counts. The genes are TRBV7-8 and TRBJ2-3, with D tentatively TRBD2 (6 bases). The ends were cut back, 6 bases at V and 2 bases at J, with 21 bases in the middle. The CDR3 has 17 residues. Germline CDR1 and CDR2: SGHVS and FQNEAQ. DNA for the CDR3: TGTGCCAGCAGATCATCATCGGAGGGCCATATCACAGATACGCAGTATTTT. Its translation is CASRSSSEGHITDTQYF.

This clonotype was observed at least ten times. The gene calls are TRBV10-3 and TRBJ2-7; D is perhaps TRBD2 (6 bases). Trimming shortened V by 4 bases and J by 2 bases, and 12 bases separated the two germline ends. The CDR3 is 14 amino acids. CDR1 and CDR2 from the germline V gene are ENHRY and SYGVKD. CDR3 in amino acids: CAISAGGSTYEQYF. The CDR3 coding sequence is TGTGCCATCAGTGCCGGGGGATCTACCTACGAGCAGTACTTC.

This clonotype was seen repeatedly, ten times or more. This rearrangement joins TRBV7-2 to TRBJ2-3; D is unresolved. Germline-derived CDR1 and CDR2 are SGHTA and FQGNSA. The CDR3 contains 13 residues. Trimming left V 2 bases short and J 4 bases short, with 7 bases between. The CDR3 nucleotides read TGTGCCAGCAGCTTAAACTCCCCAGATACGCAGTATTTT. Protein product: CASSLNSPDTQYF.

The sample holds many counts of this clonotype. V usage is TRBV7-6 and J usage is TRBJ1-6, with D possibly being TRBD1 (5 bases). CDR3 length equals 14 residues. CDR1 is SGHVS, CDR2 FNYEAQ, per germline. Trimming took 4 bases from V and 13 from J, leaving 17 bases between them. This chain's CDR3 is CASSSTVGHRPLHF. CDR3 DNA: TGTGCCAGCAGCTCAACAGTGGGGCATCGGCCCCTCCACTTT. Using reference TRBV7-6 and TRBJ1-6 for the parts outside the CDR3, the full variable domain is GAGVSQSPRYKVTKRGQDVALRCDPISGHVSLYWYRQALGQGPEFLTYFNYEAQQDKSGLPNDRFSAERPEGSISTLTIQRTEQRDSAMYRCASSSTVGHRPLHFGNGTRLTVT.

This clonotype has more than one count but fewer than ten. The DNA of the CDR3 is TGTGCCAGCAGCTTTCCATGGCGGGAAGGAGGGGATACGCAGTATTTT. Protein: CASSFPWREGGDTQYF. The genes are TRBV11-2 and TRBJ2-3; the D gene is possibly TRBD2 (6 bases). CDR3 length: 16 amino acids. V shed 3 bases and J shed 6 bases, with 19 bases lying between them. In germline, CDR1 is SGHAT, CDR2 FQNNGV.

This clonotype has just a few counts. The chain joins TRBV12-3 or TRBV12-4 to TRBJ1-3; tentatively, D is TRBD1 (6 bases). The V gene lost 7 bases and the J gene lost 4 bases, with 14 bases spanning the gap. The CDR3 consists of 14 residues. CDR3 nucleotides: TGTGCCAGCACCCTTTGGGGGGGCGGAAACACCATATATTTT. Amino acid sequence: CASTLWGGGNTIYF.

This clonotype was picked up one time. A clone one base away is much larger, so this may be a read error. Given the absence of the conserved phenylalanine or tryptophan at the CDR3 end, a read error is likely. The V and J genes are TRBV5-1 and TRBJ1-4; a weak D match, TRBD1 (5 bases). V was clipped by 5 bases and J by 8 bases, with 16 bases between them. Germline CDR1 and CDR2: SGHRS and YFSETQ. This CDR3 contains 14 residues. The CDR3 DNA reads TGCGCCAGCAGTATTGGGACTCGGGGGGAAAAACTGTTTTTA. Protein: CASSIGTRGEKLFL.